The clone carrying this T cell receptor beta chain was counted a few times. TCRdb called the RT-PCR reads again in MiXCR, with one record for every CDR3 protein. The sample lists about 700,000 distinct CDR3 sequences, approximately 15% occurring once. The germline V gene encodes CDR1 DFQATT and CDR2 SNEGSKA (reference sequence). The junction had 9 bases not matched to a gene; V was cut back by 2 bases and J by 5 bases. This CDR3 has 17 amino acids. This sequence was found in a female donor in good health, serving as a healthy control. The sequencing input was memory CD4+ T cells from blood. V is TRBV20-1 and J is TRBJ2-2, with 12 bases that match TRBD2. This chain's CDR3 is CSARHPTLAGGTGELFF. CDR3 DNA: TGCAGTGCTAGACATCCGACTCTAGCGGGAGGGACCGGGGAGCTGTTTTTT.